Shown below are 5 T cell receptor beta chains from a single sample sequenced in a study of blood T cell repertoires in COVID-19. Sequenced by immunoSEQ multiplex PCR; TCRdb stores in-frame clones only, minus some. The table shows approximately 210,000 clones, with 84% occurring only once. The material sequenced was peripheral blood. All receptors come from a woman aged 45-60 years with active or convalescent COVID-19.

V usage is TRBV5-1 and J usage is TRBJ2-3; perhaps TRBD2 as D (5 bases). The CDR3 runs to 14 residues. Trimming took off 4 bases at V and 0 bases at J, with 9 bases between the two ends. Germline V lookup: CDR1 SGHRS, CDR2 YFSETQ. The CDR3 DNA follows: TGCGCCAGCAGCCCTAGGACTAGCACAGATACGCAGTATTTT. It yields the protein CASSPRTSTDTQYF.

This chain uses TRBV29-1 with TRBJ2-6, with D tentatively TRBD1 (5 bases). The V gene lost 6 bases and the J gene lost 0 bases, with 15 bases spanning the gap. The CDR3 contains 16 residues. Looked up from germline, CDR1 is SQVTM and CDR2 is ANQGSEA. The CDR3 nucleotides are TGCAGCGTCAGGGCCCGGCGCTTCTCTGGGGCCAACGTCCTGACTTTC. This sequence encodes CSVRARRFSGANVLTF.

The CDR3 region is CASSAPGTRRGTEAFF. In DNA, the CDR3 is TGTGCCAGCAGTGCCCCGGGGACAAGAAGAGGCACTGAAGCTTTCTTT. V gene TRBV5-4 combines with J gene TRBJ1-1; D perhaps matches TRBD1 (6 bases). CDR1 and CDR2 from the germline V gene are SGHNT and YYREEE (reference sequence). Trimming took off 5 bases at V and 4 bases at J, with 21 bases between the two ends. This CDR3 contains 16 residues.

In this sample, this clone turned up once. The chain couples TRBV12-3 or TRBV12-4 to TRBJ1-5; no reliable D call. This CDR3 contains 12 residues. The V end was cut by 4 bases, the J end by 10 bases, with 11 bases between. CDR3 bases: TGTGCCAGCAGTTCCCAGAGGTCACCCCAGCATTTT. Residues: CASSSQRSPQHF.

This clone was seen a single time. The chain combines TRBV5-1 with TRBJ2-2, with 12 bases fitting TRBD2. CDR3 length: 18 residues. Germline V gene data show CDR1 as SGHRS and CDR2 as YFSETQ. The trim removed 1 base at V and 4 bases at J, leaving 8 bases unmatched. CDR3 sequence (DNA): TGCGCCAGCAGCTTGCCCCGACTAGCGGGGGTTGCCACCGGGGAGCTGTTTTTT. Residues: CASSLPRLAGVATGELFF.